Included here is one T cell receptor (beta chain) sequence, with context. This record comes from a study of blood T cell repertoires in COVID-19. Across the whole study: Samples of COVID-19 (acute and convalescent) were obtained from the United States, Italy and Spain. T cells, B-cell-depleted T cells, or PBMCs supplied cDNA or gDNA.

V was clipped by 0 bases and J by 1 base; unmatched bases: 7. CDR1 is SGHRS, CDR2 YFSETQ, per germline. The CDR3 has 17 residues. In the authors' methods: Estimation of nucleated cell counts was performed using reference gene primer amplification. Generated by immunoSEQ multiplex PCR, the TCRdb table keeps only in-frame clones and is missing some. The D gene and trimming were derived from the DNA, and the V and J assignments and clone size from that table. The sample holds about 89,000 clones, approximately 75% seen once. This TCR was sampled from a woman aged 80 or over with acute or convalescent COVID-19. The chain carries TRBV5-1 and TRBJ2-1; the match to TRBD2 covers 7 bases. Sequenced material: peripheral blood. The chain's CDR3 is CASSLVPSGDSYNEQFF. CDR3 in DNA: TGCGCCAGCAGCTTGGTTCCTAGCGGTGATTCCTACAATGAGCAGTTCTTC.